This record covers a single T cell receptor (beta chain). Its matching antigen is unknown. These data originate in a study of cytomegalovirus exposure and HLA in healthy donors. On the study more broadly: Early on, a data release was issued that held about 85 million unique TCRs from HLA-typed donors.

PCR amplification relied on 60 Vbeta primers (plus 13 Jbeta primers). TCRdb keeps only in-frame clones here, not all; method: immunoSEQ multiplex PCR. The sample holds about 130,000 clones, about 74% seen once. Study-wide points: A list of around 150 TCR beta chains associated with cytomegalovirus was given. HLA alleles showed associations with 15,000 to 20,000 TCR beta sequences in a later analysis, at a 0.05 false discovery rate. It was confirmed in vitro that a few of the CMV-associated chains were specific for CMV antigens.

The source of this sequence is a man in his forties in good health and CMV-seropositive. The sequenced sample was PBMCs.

CDR3 DNA: TGTGCCAGCAGCCCCCGACAGGGGTTGACTGAAGCTTTCTTT. Amino acids: CASSPRQGLTEAFF. J is TRBJ1-1 and V is TRBV5-4; 8 nucleotides align to TRBD1. The CDR3 spans 14 residues. The germline CDR1 and CDR2 sequences are SGHNT and YYREEE (reference sequence). The junction had 7 bases not matched to a gene; V was cut back by 4 bases and J by 5 bases.